The rows below give T cell receptor beta chains drawn from one sample of a study of blood T cells in healthy people across ages. TCRdb re-derived calls from the 5' RACE reads in MiXCR, one entry per CDR3 protein. The table lists roughly 1,500,000 distinct CDR3 sequences, approximately 42% of them singletons. Sample: blood. The receptor source for this set is a woman between 18 and 29 years old in good health. Both conserved end residues are part of each CDR3. The D gene is left open where the match is weak. Part of the rows lack a size; the others show once, few, many or a class for expanded clones.

TRBJ2-3 . TRBV12-3/TRBV12-4 few CASSRSGGAQYF TGTGCCAGCAGCCGCAGTGGGGGCGCGCAGTATTTT
TRBJ2-5 TRBD1 TRBV9 . CASSPRTGGLGETQYF TGTGCCAGCAGCCCACGGACAGGGGGCTTGGGAGAGACCCAGTACTTC
TRBJ1-4 . TRBV14 once CASSQQGFGRTNEKLFF TGTGCCAGCAGCCAACAAGGGTTTGGCAGGACCAATGAAAAACTGTTTTTT
TRBJ2-7 TRBD1 TRBV7-2 . CASSLVGTGDSYEQYF TGTGCCAGCAGCTTAGTCGGGACAGGGGACTCCTACGAGCAGTATTTC
TRBJ2-7 TRBD1 TRBV10-3 few CAISSTGVQAYEQYF TGTGCCATCAGTTCCACAGGGGTCCAGGCCTACGAGCAGTACTTC
TRBJ2-6 . TRBV28 few CASSVPVSGANVLTF TGTGCCAGCAGTGTTCCCGTCTCTGGGGCCAACGTCCTGACTTTC
TRBJ2-3 TRBD2 TRBV12-3/TRBV12-4 . CASSPISPGTSGGVTDTQYF TGTGCCAGCAGTCCGATCTCCCCCGGGACTAGCGGGGGGGTCACAGATACGCAGTATTTT
TRBJ1-2 . TRBV6-5 few CASSPTNASPYGYTF TGTGCCAGCAGCCCTACGAATGCTTCTCCCTATGGCTACACCTTC
TRBJ2-5 . TRBV7-2 . CASSLDRRTQYF TGTGCCAGCAGCTTAGACAGAAGGACCCAGTACTTC
TRBJ1-4 . TRBV6-6 . CASISWPGENEKLFF TGTGCCAGCATATCCTGGCCAGGAGAGAATGAAAAACTGTTTTTT
TRBJ2-7 . TRBV29-1 . CSVEGRRKYEQYF TGCAGCGTTGAGGGCAGGAGGAAGTACGAGCAGTACTTC
TRBJ2-5 . TRBV6-1 . CASSVQGDWDDNEQYF TGTGCCAGCAGTGTCCAAGGGGACTGGGATGACAATGAGCAGTACTTC
TRBJ2-3 . TRBV6-2/TRBV6-3 . CASRPGTAFTDTQYF TGTGCCAGCAGGCCCGGGACTGCCTTCACAGATACGCAGTATTTT
TRBJ1-1 . TRBV28 . CATLLGGVSFTEAFF TGTGCCACCCTCCTTGGGGGCGTGAGTTTCACTGAAGCTTTCTTT
TRBJ1-5 . TRBV12-3/TRBV12-4 . CASSLVGGGGQPQHF TGTGCCAGCAGTTTAGTCGGGGGGGGAGGTCAGCCCCAGCATTTT
TRBJ2-7 . TRBV5-5 few CASSAGTGSPYEQYF TGTGCCAGCAGCGCCGGGACGGGATCACCCTACGAGCAGTACTTC
TRBJ2-7 TRBD2 TRBV5-6 few CASSLPGTSGRPQYF TGTGCCAGCAGCTTGCCCGGGACTAGCGGGAGACCACAGTACTTC
TRBJ2-1 TRBD2 TRBV30 . CAWGGRFRGNEQFF TGTGCCTGGGGCGGGAGGTTCCGCGGGAATGAGCAGTTCTTC
TRBJ1-5 . TRBV6-2/TRBV6-3 . CASSYQGFLNQPQHF TGTGCCAGCAGTTATCAAGGGTTCCTAAATCAGCCCCAGCATTTT
TRBJ1-1 . TRBV28 . CASSDQTGPEAFF TGTGCCAGCAGCGATCAGACAGGTCCTGAAGCTTTCTTT
TRBJ2-5 . TRBV20-1 few CSAESGSGETQYF TGCAGTGCTGAATCGGGAAGCGGAGAGACCCAGTACTTC
TRBJ2-6 . TRBV2 many CASSGGANVLTF TGTGCCAGCAGTGGTGGGGCCAACGTCCTGACTTTC
TRBJ1-2 TRBD1 TRBV29-1 . CSGEGQPWDGYTF TGCAGCGGAGAGGGACAGCCCTGGGACGGCTACACCTTC
TRBJ2-1 TRBD1 TRBV5-1 few CASSLARTGPYNEQFF TGCGCCAGCAGCTTGGCCAGGACAGGGCCCTACAATGAGCAGTTCTTC
TRBJ2-1 . TRBV6-5 many CASSSPNEQFF TGTGCCAGCAGCTCACCCAATGAGCAGTTCTTC
TRBJ2-1 TRBD2 TRBV5-1 . CASSLVVASGSKDNEQFF TGCGCCAGCAGCTTGGTAGTGGCTAGCGGGAGTAAGGACAATGAGCAGTTCTTC
TRBJ1-2 . TRBV14 . CASSLGRSYTF TGTGCCAGCAGCCTGGGACGGAGCTACACCTTC
TRBJ1-2 TRBD1 TRBV4-1 few CASSATGTGYRNYGYTF TGCGCCAGCAGCGCAACCGGGACAGGGTATAGGAACTATGGCTACACCTTC
TRBJ2-5 . TRBV5-1 . CASSSREFQETQYF TGCGCCAGCAGCTCCAGGGAGTTCCAAGAGACCCAGTACTTC
TRBJ2-5 . TRBV20-1 . CSAGGLAETQYF TGCAGTGCAGGAGGCCTAGCGGAGACCCAGTACTTC
TRBJ1-2 TRBD1 TRBV6-1 . CASSEGTGSGYGYTF TGTGCCAGCAGTGAAGGGACAGGGTCAGGCTATGGCTACACCTTC
TRBJ2-7 . TRBV7-2 . CASSETRGLLGEQYF TGTGCCAGCAGCGAGACCCGGGGCCTCTTGGGGGAGCAGTACTTC
TRBJ2-7 . TRBV14 . CASSQGDGEQYF TGTGCCAGCAGCCAAGGGGACGGCGAGCAGTACTTC
TRBJ2-5 TRBD2 TRBV10-2 . CASSESRTSGRDKETQYF TGCGCCAGCAGTGAGTCTAGGACTAGCGGGAGGGACAAAGAGACCCAGTACTTC